A single sample gave rise to the 12 T cell receptor beta chains below, sequenced in a study of shared clonotypes between healthy human individuals. Sequencing used immunoSEQ multiplex PCR; TCRdb keeps in-frame clones, though not all of them. The sample lists approximately 1,500,000 clones, approximately 97% occurring once. Input material: naive CD4+ T cells sorted from blood. The sample's subset: CD45RA+ positively selected. All receptors derive from a man between 25 and 39 years old in good health.

The V call is TRBV9, the J call TRBJ1-4, with 8 bases lining up with TRBD1. V trimming: 4 bases; J trimming: 3 bases; junction bases outside the gene matches: 8. In germline, CDR1 is SGDLS, CDR2 YYNGEE. The CDR3 runs to 16 residues. The CDR3, as DNA: TGTGCCAGCAGCCGAACCACAGGGGGACCTAATGAAAAACTGTTTTTT. Its protein is CASSRTTGGPNEKLFF.

As regards this clone: Other DNA sequences from this sample encode an identical CDR3 as well. The chain has TRBV5-8 and TRBJ1-2, with a weak D call TRBD1 (6 bases). Per germline, CDR1 SGHTS and CDR2 YDEGEE. This CDR3 is 13 amino acids long. Between the trimmed V and J ends, which lost 4 bases and 2 bases, there was a span of 9 bases. Here the CDR3 DNA reads TGTGCCAGCAGCCCAGGACAGAACTATGGCTACACCTTC. Amino acids: CASSPGQNYGYTF.

The chain combines TRBV5-1 with TRBJ2-1; tentative D call: TRBD1 (6 bases). This CDR3 comprises 16 residues. Germline values: CDR1 SGHRS, CDR2 YFSETQ. V was clipped by 3 bases and J by 7 bases, with 20 bases between them. This CDR3 is CASSSQGLGTANEQFF. The CDR3 nucleotides read TGCGCCAGCAGCTCCCAGGGGTTAGGGACGGCTAATGAGCAGTTCTTC.

This chain connects TRBV5-1 to TRBJ2-1, with 9 bases identical to TRBD2. J lost 7 bases, V lost 0 bases, and 8 bases had no gene match. Germline-derived CDR1 and CDR2 are SGHRS and YFSETQ. The CDR3 is made up of 16 amino acids. CDR3 protein: CASSLGLAVGANEQFF. CDR3 DNA sequence: TGCGCCAGCAGCTTGGGACTAGCGGTGGGGGCGAATGAGCAGTTCTTC.

This sequence joins TRBV6-4 and TRBJ2-7, with TRBD1 identical over 9 bases. The CDR3 runs to 15 residues. The junction had 7 bases not matched to a gene; V was cut back by 5 bases and J by 2 bases. CDR1 is MRHNA, CDR2 SNTAGT, per germline. CDR3: CASSRDRVIAYEQYF. In DNA, the CDR3 is TGTGCCAGCAGTCGGGACAGGGTTATCGCCTACGAGCAGTACTTC.

This chain connects TRBV28 to TRBJ2-5; maybe TRBD1 (6 bases). CDR1 MDHEN and CDR2 SYDVKM come from the germline V gene. CDR3 length: 15 amino acids. V was trimmed by 7 bases and J by 5 bases, leaving 20 bases between them. DNA for the CDR3: TGTGCCAGCACCTTCAACGTACAGGGATGGGAGACCCAGTACTTC. As protein: CASTFNVQGWETQYF.

CDR3 sequence reads: CASSLAGYPVYNEQFF. The CDR3 DNA follows: TGTGCCAGCAGCTTAGCGGGGTACCCCGTCTACAATGAGCAGTTCTTC. This sequence joins TRBV7-6 and TRBJ2-1; no reliable D call. Trimming cost V 0 bases and J 3 bases, with 12 bases left between them. Germline V gene lookup returns CDR1 SGHVS and CDR2 FNYEAQ. This CDR3 spans 16 amino acids.

J is TRBJ1-1 and V is TRBV7-2; no reliable D call. Trimming left V 4 bases short and J 5 bases short, with 14 bases between. The CDR3 extends over 14 amino acids. CDR1 and CDR2 (germline): SGHTA, FQGNSA. The DNA of the CDR3 is TGTGCCAGCAGCTCCCTGAGGGTGTGGACTGAAGCTTTCTTT. It codes for CASSSLRVWTEAFF.

This clone was observed once. The gene calls are TRBV30 and TRBJ1-3; D is uncertain. V was shortened by 1 base and J by 4 bases, with 8 bases between the two germline ends. The CDR3 has 13 amino acids. Germline loops: CDR1 GTSNPN, CDR2 SVGIG (reference sequence). DNA for the CDR3: TGTGCCTGGAGTGCCCTGCTCGGAAACACCATATATTTT. Protein sequence: CAWSALLGNTIYF.

The rearrangement links TRBV9 to TRBJ1-2; D unclear. The CDR3 is made up of 15 amino acids. Trimming removed 5 bases at V and 1 base at J, with 15 bases between. Germline values: CDR1 SGDLS, CDR2 YYNGEE. The CDR3 is CASRATRKGNYGYTF. The CDR3 DNA sequence: TGTGCCAGCAGGGCCACCCGGAAGGGTAACTATGGCTACACCTTC.

The J gene is TRBJ1-5, the V gene TRBV25-1; D may be TRBD1 (5 bases). Germline CDR1 and CDR2: MGHDK and SYGVNS. With 1 base removed from V and 1 base from J, the gap between germline ends came to 11 bases. The CDR3 runs 16 residues. The CDR3 spells CASSECGGTSNQPQHF. As DNA, the CDR3 is TGTGCCAGCAGTGAATGTGGGGGGACGAGCAATCAGCCCCAGCATTTT.

The table lists this clone with a count of one. The rearrangement uses TRBV29-1 and TRBJ2-7; 8 bases agree with TRBD2. The CDR3 loop spans 15 amino acids. In germline, CDR1 is SQVTM, CDR2 ANQGSEA. Trimming cost V 4 bases and J 3 bases; bases outside gene matches: 11. Here the CDR3 DNA reads TGCAGCGTTGCCCGTCAGACTAGCGCCTTCTACGAGCAGTACTTC. This sequence encodes CSVARQTSAFYEQYF.